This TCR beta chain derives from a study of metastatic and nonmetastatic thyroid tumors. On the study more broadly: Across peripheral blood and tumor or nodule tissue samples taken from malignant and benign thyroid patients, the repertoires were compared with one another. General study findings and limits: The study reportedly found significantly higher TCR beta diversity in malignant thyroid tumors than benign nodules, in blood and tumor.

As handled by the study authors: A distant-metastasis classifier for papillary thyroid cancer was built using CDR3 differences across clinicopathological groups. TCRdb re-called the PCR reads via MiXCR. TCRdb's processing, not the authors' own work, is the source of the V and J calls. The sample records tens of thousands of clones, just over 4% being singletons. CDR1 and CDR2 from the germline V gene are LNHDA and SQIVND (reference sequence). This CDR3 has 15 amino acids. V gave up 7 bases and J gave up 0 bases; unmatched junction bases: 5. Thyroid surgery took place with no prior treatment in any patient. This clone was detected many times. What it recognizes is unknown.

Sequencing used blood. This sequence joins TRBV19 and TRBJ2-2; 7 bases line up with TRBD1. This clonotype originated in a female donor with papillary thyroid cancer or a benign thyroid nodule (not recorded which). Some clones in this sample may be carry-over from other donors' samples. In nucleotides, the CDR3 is TGTGCCAGTAAGCGACAGGGCTCGAACACCGGGGAGCTGTTTTTT. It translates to CASKRQGSNTGELFF.